The clone carrying this T cell receptor beta chain was found many times. This sample was included in a study of blood T cell repertoires in COVID-19. The overall study: Italy, Spain and the United States were the sources of the convalescent and acute COVID-19 samples. Sample material is recorded as cDNA or gDNA derived from T cells, B-cell-depleted T cells, or PBMCs.

Trimming at V came to 3 bases and at J to 0 bases, leaving 2 bases not matched to a gene. The CDR3 extends over 15 amino acids. Germline V gene lookup returns CDR1 ENHRY and CDR2 SYGVKD. Some clones are missing from TCRdb's copy, which holds only in-frame ones; the method was immunoSEQ multiplex PCR. The sample records 250,000 to 300,000 clones, about 86% being singletons. The specimen sequenced was PBMCs or T cells enriched from blood (not recorded which). This TCR was recovered from a man in his thirties or forties with acute COVID-19. This chain joins TRBV10-3 and TRBJ2-3; 8 bases line up with TRBD2. CDR3 DNA: TGTGCCATCAGTGAACGGACTAGCAGCACAGATACGCAGTATTTT. It encodes CAISERTSSTDTQYF.